These T cell receptor beta chains were read from a single sample in a study of shared clonotypes between healthy human individuals. Profiled with immunoSEQ multiplex PCR; TCRdb holds only in-frame clones, not every one. This repertoire shows hundreds of thousands of clones, roughly 70% found once; its top ten account for less than 2%. Material: memory CD4+ T cells sorted from blood. The receptors here all came from a woman aged 25 to 45 in good health. Each CDR3 is given with its conserved first and last residue. The D gene is left open where the match is weak. Rows give clone size only sometimes, using once, few, many, or a class for an expanded clone.

j_call d_call v_call clone_size cdr3_aa cdr3_nt
TRBJ1-1 NA TRBV11-2 NA CASSLDAQGLMNTEAFF TGTGCCAGCAGCTTAGACGCCCAGGGCCTAATGAACACTGAAGCTTTCTTT
TRBJ2-7 NA TRBV7-2 NA CASSPNMLGSYEQYF TGTGCCAGCAGCCCCAACATGTTGGGGTCCTACGAGCAGTACTTC
TRBJ2-7 TRBD1 TRBV18 NA CASSKTGGNNEQYF TGTGCCAGCTCAAAAACAGGGGGCAACAACGAGCAGTACTTC
TRBJ2-7 TRBD2 TRBV13 NA CASSKGLADYEQYF TGTGCCAGCAGCAAAGGACTAGCGGATTACGAGCAGTACTTC
TRBJ1-5 NA TRBV19 once CASSVSGTGGQPQHF TGTGCCAGTAGCGTGTCGGGGACCGGGGGCCAGCCCCAGCATTTT
TRBJ2-7 TRBD1 TRBV28 NA CASSSPTGGRPYEQYF TGTGCCAGCAGTTCCCCGACAGGGGGAAGACCCTACGAGCAGTACTTC
TRBJ1-5 NA TRBV7-2 NA CASSLEEVLQPQHF TGTGCCAGCAGCTTAGAAGAGGTACTCCAGCCCCAGCATTTT
TRBJ1-2 TRBD1 TRBV30 NA CAWSVQGTGGTTF TGTGCCTGGAGTGTACAAGGGACAGGAGGGACCACCTTC
TRBJ2-7 NA TRBV29-1 NA CSAGEARYEQYF TGCAGCGCTGGGGAAGCCCGCTACGAGCAGTACTTC
TRBJ2-1 NA TRBV6-5 NA CASSPGLPLF TGTGCCAGCAGTCCGGGACTGCCACTCTTC
TRBJ2-3 NA TRBV2 once CASSEIPRGDTQYF TGTGCCAGCAGTGAAATCCCAAGGGGGGATACGCAGTATTTT
TRBJ2-3 NA TRBV5-4 NA CASSKASGADTQYF TGTGCCAGCAGCAAGGCTAGTGGGGCAGATACGCAGTATTTT
TRBJ2-1 NA TRBV28 NA CASSFRSSYNEQFF TGTGCCAGCAGTTTCCGGAGCTCCTACAATGAGCAGTTCTTC
TRBJ1-1 NA TRBV6-1 NA CASTGTSGTEAFF TGTGCCAGCACTGGGACCTCGGGTACTGAAGCTTTCTTT
TRBJ2-2 NA TRBV5-1 NA CASSLRQHNTGELFF TGCGCCAGCAGCTTGAGGCAACATAACACCGGGGAGCTGTTTTTT
TRBJ1-2 NA TRBV29-1 NA CSVTTGNYGYTF TGCAGCGTTACAACAGGCAACTATGGCTACACCTTC
TRBJ2-7 NA TRBV2 NA CASSAVGAGTYEQYF TGTGCCAGCAGTGCTGTTGGGGCGGGGACCTACGAGCAGTACTTC
TRBJ2-7 NA TRBV29-1 NA CSGRGGPDEQYF TGCAGCGGGAGGGGAGGCCCTGACGAGCAGTACTTC
TRBJ2-1 TRBD2 TRBV27 few CASSFFSPGLAGGPVGNEQFF TGTGCCAGCAGTTTCTTTTCTCCGGGACTAGCGGGAGGGCCGGTAGGGAATGAGCAGTTCTTC
TRBJ1-4 NA TRBV30 NA CAWSGDETRGNEKLFF TGTGCCTGGAGTGGGGACGAAACAAGGGGAAATGAAAAACTGTTTTTT
TRBJ2-3 NA TRBV5-4 NA CASSLVQVNTDTQYF TGTGCCAGCAGCTTGGTCCAGGTGAACACAGATACGCAGTATTTT
TRBJ1-1 TRBD1 TRBV2 medium-sized CASTGGQARTEAFF TGTGCCAGCACTGGCGGACAGGCGAGGACTGAAGCTTTCTTT
TRBJ2-1 TRBD2 TRBV18 once CASSPRTSGADEQFF TGTGCCAGCTCACCAAGGACTAGCGGGGCGGATGAGCAGTTCTTC
TRBJ1-4 TRBD1 TRBV7-9 NA CASSDGTGAREKLFF TGTGCCAGCAGCGACGGGACAGGGGCTCGTGAAAAACTGTTTTTT
TRBJ1-2 TRBD1 TRBV4-2 NA CASSQRTGGGGYTF TGTGCCAGCAGCCAACGAACAGGGGGCGGTGGCTACACCTTC
TRBJ1-4 TRBD1 TRBV14 NA CASSHYKGAISEKLFF TGTGCCAGCAGCCACTACAAGGGGGCGATTAGTGAAAAACTGTTTTTT
TRBJ1-4 TRBD1 TRBV6-6 NA CASSLTQGANEKLFF TGTGCCAGCAGCCTAACACAGGGGGCGAATGAAAAACTGTTTTTT
TRBJ1-2 NA TRBV6-6 few CASSYADGYTF TGTGCCAGCAGTTACGCGGATGGCTACACCTTC
TRBJ1-5 NA TRBV18 NA CASSPNPGVGNQPQHF TGTGCCAGCTCACCCAATCCTGGGGTTGGCAATCAGCCCCAGCATTTT
TRBJ1-4 NA TRBV2 NA CASGAPSNEKLFF TGTGCCAGCGGGGCACCATCTAATGAAAAACTGTTTTTT
TRBJ2-5 TRBD1 TRBV6-5 NA CASSYPNRGQETQYF TGTGCCAGCAGTTACCCAAACAGGGGGCAAGAGACCCAGTACTTC
TRBJ2-2 NA TRBV14 NA CASSHWNTLTGELFF TGTGCCAGCAGCCACTGGAACACTCTAACCGGGGAGCTGTTTTTT
TRBJ2-1 TRBD2 TRBV2 NA CASSVGVAGAHEQFF TGTGCCAGCAGTGTTGGAGTAGCGGGAGCCCATGAGCAGTTCTTC
TRBJ2-7 NA TRBV6-5 NA CASSPRTGYYEQYF TGTGCCAGCAGTCCCAGAACCGGGTACTACGAGCAGTACTTC
TRBJ2-3 TRBD1 TRBV19 NA CASSIRTGITDTQYF TGTGCCAGTAGTATACGGACAGGGATCACAGATACGCAGTATTTT
TRBJ2-3 NA TRBV7-9 many CASSLGSPTDTQYF TGTGCCAGCAGCTTAGGTAGTCCCACAGATACGCAGTATTTT
TRBJ2-3 TRBD1 TRBV10-2 few CASSDRDRVGADTQYF TGCGCCAGCAGTGACCGGGACAGGGTCGGGGCAGATACGCAGTATTTT
TRBJ1-3 NA TRBV2 NA CASIAGNTIYF TGTGCCAGCATAGCCGGAAACACCATATATTTT
TRBJ1-1 NA TRBV28 NA CASSLWYKMNTEAFF TGTGCCAGCAGTTTATGGTATAAGATGAACACTGAAGCTTTCTTT
TRBJ2-7 NA TRBV14 NA CASSQDNSYEQYF TGTGCCAGCAGCCAAGATAACAGCTACGAGCAGTACTTC
TRBJ1-4 NA TRBV5-1 once CASSFGGETNEKLFF TGCGCCAGCAGCTTCGGCGGGGAAACTAATGAAAAACTGTTTTTT
TRBJ2-2 NA TRBV19 NA CASSIGNSGPTGELFF TGTGCCAGTAGTATAGGTAATAGCGGCCCCACCGGGGAGCTGTTTTTT
TRBJ2-5 NA TRBV5-5 NA CASSDSRQSQATQYF TGTGCCAGCAGCGATTCACGACAGTCTCAAGCGACCCAGTACTTC
TRBJ2-7 NA TRBV15 few CATSRGGSYEQYF TGTGCCACCAGCAGAGGAGGCTCCTACGAGCAGTACTTC
TRBJ2-2 TRBD1 TRBV27 few CASSFDRVTTGELFF TGTGCCAGCAGTTTCGACAGGGTGACCACCGGGGAGCTGTTTTTT
TRBJ2-7 NA TRBV11-2 NA CASSPIQGSYEQYF TGTGCCAGCAGCCCGATACAAGGCTCCTACGAGCAGTACTTC
TRBJ2-2 TRBD1 TRBV7-9 NA CASSLVPGQGTTGELFF TGTGCCAGCAGCTTAGTCCCGGGACAGGGTACCACCGGGGAGCTGTTTTTT
TRBJ2-1 TRBD2 TRBV10-2 NA CATYLTTSRVGFF TGCGCCACCTACCTAACGACTAGCCGGGTAGGATTCTTC
TRBJ2-7 TRBD2 TRBV28 NA CASTYSGSSYEQYF TGTGCCAGCACCTATAGCGGGAGCTCGTACGAGCAGTACTTC
TRBJ1-1 TRBD1 TRBV5-1 NA CASSQGQVTEAFF TGCGCCAGCAGCCAGGGACAGGTAACTGAAGCTTTCTTT
TRBJ2-1 TRBD1 TRBV7-2 NA CASSPTGAAYNEQFF TGTGCCAGCAGCCCAACAGGGGCCGCCTACAATGAGCAGTTCTTC
TRBJ2-3 TRBD2 TRBV5-1 NA CASKVAGGPTDTQYF TGCGCCAGCAAGGTCGCGGGAGGCCCCACAGATACGCAGTATTTT